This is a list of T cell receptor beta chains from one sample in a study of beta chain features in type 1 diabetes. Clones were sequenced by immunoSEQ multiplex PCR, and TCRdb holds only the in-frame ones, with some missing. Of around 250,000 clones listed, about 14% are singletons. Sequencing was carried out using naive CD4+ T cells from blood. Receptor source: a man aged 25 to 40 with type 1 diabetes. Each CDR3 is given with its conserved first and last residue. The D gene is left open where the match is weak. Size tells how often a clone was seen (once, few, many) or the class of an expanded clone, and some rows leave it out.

TGCGCCAGCAGCTTTCAAGGGGCTAGCGGCTACGAGCAGTACTTC CASSFQGASGYEQYF TRBJ2-7 NA TRBV5-1 TRBD2
TGTGCCAGCAGTGCCAGGGGCTCCACTGAAGCTTTCTTT CASSARGSTEAFF TRBJ1-1 few TRBV6-1 NA
TGTGCCAGCGGGCCGGGACAGGGGAGGGGAAATGAGCAGTTCTTC CASGPGQGRGNEQFF TRBJ2-1 few TRBV2 TRBD1
TGTGCCAGCAGGAAACAGGGGAAGGCTTATGGCTACACCTTC CASRKQGKAYGYTF TRBJ1-2 few TRBV2 TRBD1
TGTGCCAGTAGCTCGACTAGCGGCACTGAGCAGTTCTTC CASSSTSGTEQFF TRBJ2-1 few TRBV19 TRBD2
TGTGCCAGCAGGCCCCCAGTGAACACTGAAGCTTTCTTT CASRPPVNTEAFF TRBJ1-1 NA TRBV6-5 NA
TGTGCCAGCAGCTTCTCGCTTCGGTCTGAAGCTTTCTTT CASSFSLRSEAFF TRBJ1-1 few TRBV7-9 NA
TGCGCCAGCAGCCCGGGACAGGGGGTGAATGAGCAGTTCTTC CASSPGQGVNEQFF TRBJ2-1 NA TRBV5-1 TRBD1
TGTGCCAGCGTGGAGGGAGGGAACGTCAAAAACATTCAGTACTTC CASVEGGNVKNIQYF TRBJ2-4 NA TRBV6-6 TRBD2
TGTGCCTGGGGGAGGCCCGGGCCCAGGAGAAATGAGCAGTTCTTC CAWGRPGPRRNEQFF TRBJ2-1 NA TRBV30 NA
TGTGCCAGCAGTTACTTCGGGGGAGGAGGCACAGATACGCAGTATTTT CASSYFGGGGTDTQYF TRBJ2-3 few TRBV6-5 NA
TGCAGCGTCGAAGGGCCCAACGGGGAGCTGTTTTTT CSVEGPNGELFF TRBJ2-2 few TRBV29-1 NA
TGCGCCAGCAGCTGGGGTGGACAGGGATCCTACGAGCAGTACTTC CASSWGGQGSYEQYF TRBJ2-7 few TRBV5-1 TRBD1
TGTGCCAGCAGCTTAGCTAGCGGGGGTCCCTACAATGAGCAGTTCTTC CASSLASGGPYNEQFF TRBJ2-1 NA TRBV7-9 TRBD2
TGTGCCAGCAGCGTAGGGGGTAGCGGGAGCTCCTACAATGAGCAGTTCTTC CASSVGGSGSSYNEQFF TRBJ2-1 NA TRBV9 TRBD2
TGTGCCAGTAGTATAGTAGGAGGTGATGGTCAGCCCCAGCATTTT CASSIVGGDGQPQHF TRBJ1-5 few TRBV19 NA
TGTGCCAGTAGTGCTCAAGCGGGAGGCTACACCGGGGAGCTGTTTTTT CASSAQAGGYTGELFF TRBJ2-2 NA TRBV19 TRBD2
TGCGCCAGCAGCCCTCGGACTAGCACGGATGAGCAGTTCTTC CASSPRTSTDEQFF TRBJ2-1 NA TRBV5-1 TRBD2
TGCGCCAGCAGCTTGAGGACAGGGGGAACAGAAAAACTGTTTTTT CASSLRTGGTEKLFF TRBJ1-4 NA TRBV5-1 TRBD1
TGCGCCAGCAGCTTTGGGGGACTGGTTGAGCAGTTCTTC CASSFGGLVEQFF TRBJ2-1 NA TRBV5-1 NA
TGTGCCAGCAGCTTAGGAGGGTTCCAAAACATTCAGTACTTC CASSLGGFQNIQYF TRBJ2-4 NA TRBV7-9 NA
TGTGCCAGCAGTCCGACTAGCGGGGGAGGGGATACGCAGTATTTT CASSPTSGGGDTQYF TRBJ2-3 few TRBV6-5 TRBD2
TGTGCCAGCACCCTGGACAGCGGGGATCAGCCCCAGCATTTT CASTLDSGDQPQHF TRBJ1-5 few TRBV2 NA
TGTGCCAGCAGTTCTACTAGCGGGAGGAACAATGAGCAGTTCTTC CASSSTSGRNNEQFF TRBJ2-1 few TRBV6-5 TRBD2
TGTGCCAGCAGCCCAAATCCGGACGGACTAGCGGCCACAGATACGCAGTATTTT CASSPNPDGLAATDTQYF TRBJ2-3 NA TRBV7-8 TRBD2
TGTGCCAGCAGTCTGGAGGGACAGGGAGGGGATGAGCAGTACTTC CASSLEGQGGDEQYF TRBJ2-7 few TRBV2 TRBD1
TGCGCCAGCAGCTTGGCCGACAGGGCAAGGGTCTACGAGCAGTACTTC CASSLADRARVYEQYF TRBJ2-7 NA TRBV5-1 TRBD1
TGCGCCAGCAGCTCGGGACAGGGGTCTGGCTACACCTTC CASSSGQGSGYTF TRBJ1-2 few TRBV5-1 TRBD1
TGTGCCAGCTCACCCCAGCGGGAGTTCGGCTACAATGAGCAGTTCTTC CASSPQREFGYNEQFF TRBJ2-1 NA TRBV18 TRBD2
TGCAGCGTGGACCGGGACAGGGGGCGAGGTGGCTACACCTTC CSVDRDRGRGGYTF TRBJ1-2 few TRBV29-1 TRBD1
TGTGCCTGGAGTGTCCAGGGGTCCACTGAAGCTTTCTTT CAWSVQGSTEAFF TRBJ1-1 NA TRBV30 NA
TGTGCCAGCAGCGTAGCAGTCGGGAGGACCGGGGAGCTGTTTTTT CASSVAVGRTGELFF TRBJ2-2 NA TRBV9 TRBD2
TGTGCCAGCAGCCCGACAGGCTATGGCTACACCTTC CASSPTGYGYTF TRBJ1-2 few TRBV2 NA
TGCGCCAGCAGCTCCGACAGAAGCACAGATACGCAGTATTTT CASSSDRSTDTQYF TRBJ2-3 NA TRBV5-1 NA
TGTGCCAGCAGTTACTCGAACGCAGGCGGGAATCAGCCCCAGCATTTT CASSYSNAGGNQPQHF TRBJ1-5 NA TRBV6-5 NA
TGTGCCAGCAGCAGGGGATGGGGTTCGTCCTATGGCTACACCTTC CASSRGWGSSYGYTF TRBJ1-2 NA TRBV25-1 NA
TGCGCCAGCAGCCAAGGTTTGCTAGCTCGCTACGAGCAGTACTTC CASSQGLLARYEQYF TRBJ2-7 few TRBV4-1 NA
TGTGCCAGCAGCCCACGGGGGACAGGGAGCACAGATACGCAGTATTTT CASSPRGTGSTDTQYF TRBJ2-3 few TRBV11-2 TRBD1
TGTGCCAGCAGCCAACGCAGGACAGCCGTACACACCTACGAGCAGTACTTC CASSQRRTAVHTYEQYF TRBJ2-7 few TRBV7-9 NA
TGTGCCAGCAGCCCCGTGGGGGCGAGGGAGACCCAGTACTTC CASSPVGARETQYF TRBJ2-5 few TRBV6-6 NA
TGTGCCAGCAGCTTAGGGGACACGAGCTCCTACAATGAGCAGTTCTTC CASSLGDTSSYNEQFF TRBJ2-1 few TRBV11-3 NA
TGCAGCGTTGACGGCGGGAGCGGTGGCTACACCTTC CSVDGGSGGYTF TRBJ1-2 NA TRBV29-1 NA
TGTGCCAGCAGCTTAGGCGGAGTTACTGAAGCTTTCTTT CASSLGGVTEAFF TRBJ1-1 NA TRBV7-2 NA
TGTGCCACCAGCAGAGAACTGGGACCCGGGAGGACAGATACGCAGTATTTT CATSRELGPGRTDTQYF TRBJ2-3 NA TRBV15 TRBD2
TGTGCCAGCAGCTTAGAGGGGACAGGGGTTTCACCCCTCCACTTT CASSLEGTGVSPLHF TRBJ1-6 NA TRBV7-9 TRBD1
TGTGCCAGTAGTCGGGGACAGGGGGAGAGCGGGGAGCTGTTTTTT CASSRGQGESGELFF TRBJ2-2 few TRBV19 TRBD1
TGTGCCAGTACCCCCCGCGGGGAGGCGGGGGCCAACGTCCTGACTTTC CASTPRGEAGANVLTF TRBJ2-6 few TRBV19 NA
TGTGCCAGCAGCTCGCCGGGACTAGCGGGGTCCTACGAGCAGTACTTC CASSSPGLAGSYEQYF TRBJ2-7 NA TRBV5-4 TRBD2
TGTGCTAGCAGCTTAGGATCCGGGTCCACGGGTGAAAAACTGTTTTTT CASSLGSGSTGEKLFF TRBJ1-4 few TRBV7-7 NA